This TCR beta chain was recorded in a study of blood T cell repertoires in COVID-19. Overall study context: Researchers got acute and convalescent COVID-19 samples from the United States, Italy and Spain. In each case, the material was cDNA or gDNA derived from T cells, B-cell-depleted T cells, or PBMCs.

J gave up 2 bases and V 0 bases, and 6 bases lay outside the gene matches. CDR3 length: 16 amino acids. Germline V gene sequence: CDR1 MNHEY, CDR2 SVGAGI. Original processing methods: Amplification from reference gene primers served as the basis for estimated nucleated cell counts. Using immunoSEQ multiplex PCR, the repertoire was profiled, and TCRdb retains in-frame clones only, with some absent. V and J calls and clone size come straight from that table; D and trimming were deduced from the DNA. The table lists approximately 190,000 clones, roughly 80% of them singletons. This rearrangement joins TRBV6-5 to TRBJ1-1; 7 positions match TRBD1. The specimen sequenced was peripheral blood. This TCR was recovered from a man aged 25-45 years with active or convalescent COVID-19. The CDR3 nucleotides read TGTGCCAGCAGTTACTCGTGGACAGGAGGAAACACTGAAGCTTTCTTT. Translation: CASSYSWTGGNTEAFF.